The T cell receptor (beta chain) under discussion was sequenced for a study of blood T cell repertoires in COVID-19. Germline V lookup: CDR1 SEHNR, CDR2 FQNEAQ (reference sequence). This CDR3 region has 17 residues. Unmatched junction bases numbered 9, after V lost 3 bases and J lost 0 bases. Assay: immunoSEQ multiplex PCR; the TCRdb copy retains only in-frame clones and omits some. The profile shows approximately 88,000 clones, roughly 84% of them singletons. The TCR sequence derives from a woman in her seventies with acute or convalescent COVID-19. V usage is TRBV7-9 and J usage is TRBJ1-1; 8 nucleotides line up with TRBD1. The sample consisted of peripheral blood. CDR3 loop: CASSFPGTGIMNTEAFF. For the CDR3, the DNA is TGTGCCAGCAGCTTCCCGGGGACAGGAATTATGAACACTGAAGCTTTCTTT.